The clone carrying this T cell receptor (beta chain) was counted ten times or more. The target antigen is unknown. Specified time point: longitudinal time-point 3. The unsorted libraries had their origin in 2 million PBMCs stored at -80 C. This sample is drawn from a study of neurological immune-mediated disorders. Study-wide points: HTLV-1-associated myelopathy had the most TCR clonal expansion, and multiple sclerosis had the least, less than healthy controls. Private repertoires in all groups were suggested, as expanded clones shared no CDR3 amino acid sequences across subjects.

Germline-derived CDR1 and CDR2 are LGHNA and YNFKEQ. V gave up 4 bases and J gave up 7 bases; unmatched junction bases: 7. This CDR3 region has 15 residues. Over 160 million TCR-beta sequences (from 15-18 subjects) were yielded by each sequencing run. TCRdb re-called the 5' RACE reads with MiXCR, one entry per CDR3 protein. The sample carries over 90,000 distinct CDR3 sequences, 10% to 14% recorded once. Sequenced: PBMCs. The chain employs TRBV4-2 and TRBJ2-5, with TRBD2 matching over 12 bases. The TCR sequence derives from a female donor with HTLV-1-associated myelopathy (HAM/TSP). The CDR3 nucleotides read TGTGCCAGCAGCCCGCTAGCGGGGGGGCACGGGACCCAGTACTTC. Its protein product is CASSPLAGGHGTQYF.